Listed below are T cell receptor beta chains from one sample, sequenced in a study of early T cells in non-severe SARS-CoV-2 infection. Each CDR3 protein gets one entry after TCRdb re-called the 5' RACE reads with MiXCR. The repertoire consists of roughly 110,000 distinct CDR3 sequences, with 11% occurring once and the leading ten covering about 8%. Material: whole blood. These receptors all come from an adult who was a healthcare worker with PCR-confirmed SARS-CoV-2 infection or an uninfected control (not recorded which). Both conserved end residues are part of each CDR3. A D gene is named only where the DNA matches it firmly. Only some rows state a clone size, as once, few, many or a class for expanded clones.

>NA|TRBJ1-2|NA|TRBV6-4
CASSEGHSTNYGYTF
TGTGCCAGCAGTGAGGGGCACTCAACGAACTATGGCTACACCTTC
>few|TRBJ2-2|NA|TRBV29-1
CSVRQGENTGELFF
TGCAGCGTTCGGCAGGGCGAAAACACCGGGGAGCTGTTTTTT
>many|TRBJ2-1|NA|TRBV28
CASSLSWGWFF
TGTGCCAGCAGTTTAAGCTGGGGTTGGTTCTTC
>few|TRBJ1-2|NA|TRBV6-1
CASSEAYGANYGYTF
TGTGCCAGCAGTGAAGCGTACGGCGCTAACTATGGCTACACCTTC
>NA|TRBJ2-1|NA|TRBV4-1
CASSQALSGRYNEQFF
TGCGCCAGCAGCCAAGCTCTTAGCGGACGTTACAATGAGCAGTTCTTC
>many|TRBJ2-1|TRBD2|TRBV29-1
CSVQLPRLAGRVNEQFF
TGCAGCGTCCAACTCCCGCGACTAGCGGGAAGGGTCAATGAGCAGTTCTTC
>few|TRBJ1-1|NA|TRBV20-1
CSAKPGQSSTEAFF
TGCAGTGCCAAACCTGGTCAGTCCAGCACTGAAGCTTTCTTT
>few|TRBJ2-1|NA|TRBV12-5
CASATRSNEQFF
TGTGCTAGTGCCACTCGGAGCAATGAGCAGTTCTTC
>few|TRBJ2-5|NA|TRBV27
CASSFGGTETQYF
TGTGCCAGCAGTTTTGGGGGGACGGAGACCCAGTACTTC
>many|TRBJ2-7|TRBD1|TRBV6-6
CASSKQGPYEQYF
TGTGCCAGCAGTAAACAGGGGCCCTACGAGCAGTACTTC
>few|TRBJ1-1|NA|TRBV7-2
CASSLVLWGNTEAFF
TGTGCCAGCAGCTTAGTTCTCTGGGGGAACACTGAAGCTTTCTTT
>few|TRBJ1-1|NA|TRBV20-1
CSANRESAFF
TGCAGTGCTAACCGGGAGAGTGCTTTCTTT
>many|TRBJ2-1|TRBD2|TRBV18
CASSLPGGEQFF
TGTGCCAGCTCATTACCGGGAGGTGAGCAGTTCTTC
>NA|TRBJ2-1|TRBD2|TRBV6-5
CASSPSGRANEQFF
TGTGCCAGCAGTCCCAGCGGGAGGGCCAATGAGCAGTTCTTC
>NA|TRBJ2-1|TRBD2|TRBV28
CASSLSGGRVNEQFF
TGTGCCAGCAGCTTGTCGGGGGGGAGGGTCAATGAGCAGTTCTTC
>few|TRBJ2-7|TRBD2|TRBV7-2
CASSLRSLAGGPSYEQYF
TGTGCCAGCAGCTTACGAAGTCTAGCGGGAGGCCCCTCCTACGAGCAGTACTTC
>NA|TRBJ1-2|NA|TRBV19
CASSRDAGLGYGYTF
TGTGCCAGTAGTAGGGACGCCGGATTGGGATATGGCTACACCTTC
>few|TRBJ1-1|TRBD1|TRBV27
CASSLRQGIEAFF
TGTGCCAGCAGTTTACGACAGGGGATTGAAGCTTTCTTT
>many|TRBJ2-2|NA|TRBV6-2/TRBV6-3
CANSRDWRAGELFF
TGTGCCAACTCACGGGACTGGCGGGCCGGGGAGCTGTTTTTT
>few|TRBJ2-6|NA|TRBV4-1
CASSQPGQMISGANVLTF
TGCGCCAGCAGCCAACCGGGACAAATGATCTCTGGGGCCAACGTCCTGACTTTC
>many|TRBJ1-6|NA|TRBV28
CASSLGGTILHF
TGTGCCAGCAGTTTGGGGGGGACAATCCTCCACTTT
>many|TRBJ2-1|NA|TRBV27
CASSWRRDSDSYNEQFF
TGTGCCAGCAGTTGGAGGCGGGACTCCGACTCCTACAATGAGCAGTTCTTC